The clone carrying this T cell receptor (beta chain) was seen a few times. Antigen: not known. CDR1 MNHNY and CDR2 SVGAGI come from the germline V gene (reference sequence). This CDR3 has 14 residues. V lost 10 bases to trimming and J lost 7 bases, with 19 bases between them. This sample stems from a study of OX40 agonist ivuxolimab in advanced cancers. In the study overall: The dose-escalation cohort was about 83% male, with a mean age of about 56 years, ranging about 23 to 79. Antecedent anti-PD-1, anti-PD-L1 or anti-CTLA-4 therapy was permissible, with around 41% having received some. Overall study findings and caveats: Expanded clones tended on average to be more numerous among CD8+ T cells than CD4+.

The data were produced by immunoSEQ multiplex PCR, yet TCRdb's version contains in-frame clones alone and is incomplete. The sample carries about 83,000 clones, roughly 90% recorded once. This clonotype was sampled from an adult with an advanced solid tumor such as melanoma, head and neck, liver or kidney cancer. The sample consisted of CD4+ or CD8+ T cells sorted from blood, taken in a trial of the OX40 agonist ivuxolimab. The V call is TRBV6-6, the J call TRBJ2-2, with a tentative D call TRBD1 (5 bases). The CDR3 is CAIGQKRLVGELFF. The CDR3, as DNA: TGTGCCATCGGACAAAAACGTCTCGTCGGGGAGCTGTTTTTT.